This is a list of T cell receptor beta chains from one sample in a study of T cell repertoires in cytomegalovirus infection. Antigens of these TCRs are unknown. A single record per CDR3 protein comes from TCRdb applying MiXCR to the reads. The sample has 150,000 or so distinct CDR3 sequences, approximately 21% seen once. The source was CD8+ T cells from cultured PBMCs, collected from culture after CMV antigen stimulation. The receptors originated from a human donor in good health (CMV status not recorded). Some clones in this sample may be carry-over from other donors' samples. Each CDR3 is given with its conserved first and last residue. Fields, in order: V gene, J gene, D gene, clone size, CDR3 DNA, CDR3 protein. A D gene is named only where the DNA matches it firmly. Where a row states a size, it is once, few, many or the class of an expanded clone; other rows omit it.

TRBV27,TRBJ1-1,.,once,TGTGCCAGCTCGACCGAAAGGGACCTCACTGAAGCTTTCTTT,CASSTERDLTEAFF
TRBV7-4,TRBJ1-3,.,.,TGTGCCAGCAGCCCCGCGACACCCTCCTCTGGAAACACCATATATTTT,CASSPATPSSGNTIYF
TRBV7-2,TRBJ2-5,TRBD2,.,TGTGCCAGCAGCTTTGGACTAGCAAAAAGGGAGACCCAGTACTTC,CASSFGLAKRETQYF
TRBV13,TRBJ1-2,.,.,TGTGCCAGCAGCTCCAGGGACGGCTACACCTTC,CASSSRDGYTF
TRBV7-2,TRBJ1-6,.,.,TGTGCCAGCAGCTTAACAGGGAGTACTAATTCACCCCTCCACTTT,CASSLTGSTNSPLHF
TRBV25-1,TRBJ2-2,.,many,TGTGCCAGCAGTTACCAGACAGGCATCAGCGGGGAGCTGTTTTTT,CASSYQTGISGELFF
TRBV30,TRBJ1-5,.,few,TGTGCCTGGAGTGTTCCCAATCAGCCCCAGCATTTT,CAWSVPNQPQHF
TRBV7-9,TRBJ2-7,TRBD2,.,TGTGCCGGACAGCGGGGGAGCTCCTACGAGCAGTACTTC,CAGQRGSSYEQYF
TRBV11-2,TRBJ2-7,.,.,TGTGCCAGCAGCTACGACAGATCCTACGAGCAGTACTTC,CASSYDRSYEQYF
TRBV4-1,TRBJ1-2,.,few,TGCGCCAGCAGCCTTACAGGTGGCGGGAGCTATGGCTACACCTTC,CASSLTGGGSYGYTF
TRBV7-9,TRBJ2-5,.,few,TGTGCCAGCAGCGGAAATATAGACAGGACCATAACCCAGTACTTC,CASSGNIDRTITQYF
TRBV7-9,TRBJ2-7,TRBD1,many,TGTGCCAGCAGCTCGACAGGGTTCTACGAGCAGTACTTC,CASSSTGFYEQYF
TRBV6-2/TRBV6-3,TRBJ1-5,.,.,TGTGCCAGCAGTTCCCGACAGGTCCTTCATCAGCCCCAGCATTTT,CASSSRQVLHQPQHF
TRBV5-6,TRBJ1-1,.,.,TGTGCCAGCACCCACCGGGACTTGTACACTGAAGCTTTCTTT,CASTHRDLYTEAFF
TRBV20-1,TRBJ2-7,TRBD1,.,TGCAGTGCTCCGGGACAGGGACCCTACGAGCAGTACTTC,CSAPGQGPYEQYF
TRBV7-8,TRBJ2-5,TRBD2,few,TGTGCCAGCAGCTTAGAAGTGCGGGGGGGAGAGACCCAGTACTTC,CASSLEVRGGETQYF
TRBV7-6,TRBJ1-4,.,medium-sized,TGTGCCAGCCACGGCGGCGGAAAGGGGGCTAATGAAAAACTGTTTTTT,CASHGGGKGANEKLFF
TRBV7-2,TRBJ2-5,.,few,TGTGCCAGCAGTACTGACGGGGTAAAGACCCAGTACTTC,CASSTDGVKTQYF
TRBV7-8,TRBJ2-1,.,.,TGTGCCAGCAGCTTAATATCTGGTCGCAATGAGCAGTTCTTC,CASSLISGRNEQFF
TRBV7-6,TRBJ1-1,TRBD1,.,TGTGCCAGCACCAAAAACGCCCAGGGGGCTACGACTGAAGCTTTCTTT,CASTKNAQGATTEAFF
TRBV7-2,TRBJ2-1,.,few,TGTGCCAGCAGCCGACCGGGAAATGAGCAGTTCTTC,CASSRPGNEQFF
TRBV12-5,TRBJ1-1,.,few,TGTGCTAGTGGTTTATCAGTGAACACTGAAGCTTTCTTT,CASGLSVNTEAFF
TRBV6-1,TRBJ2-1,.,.,TGTGCCAGCAGTCTACAGGAGTACAATGAGCAGTTCTTC,CASSLQEYNEQFF
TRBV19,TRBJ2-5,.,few,TGTGCCAGTAGTATAGATGAGAACCAAGAGACCCAGTACTTC,CASSIDENQETQYF
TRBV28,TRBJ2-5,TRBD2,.,TGTGCCAGCAGTCTCCCATTCGGGGGGGGCCAAGAGACCCAGTACTTC,CASSLPFGGGQETQYF
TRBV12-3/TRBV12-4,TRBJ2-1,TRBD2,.,TGTGCCAGCAGCCTCAAGCGGGGGCCCTACAATGAGCAGTTCTTC,CASSLKRGPYNEQFF
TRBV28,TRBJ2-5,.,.,TGTGCCAGCAGTTTACGCCAGTCACAAGAGACCCAGTACTTC,CASSLRQSQETQYF
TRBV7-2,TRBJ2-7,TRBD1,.,TGTGCCAGCAGCTTAGTGGACAGGGTCAACGAGCAGTACTTC,CASSLVDRVNEQYF
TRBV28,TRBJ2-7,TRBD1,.,TGTGCCAGCAGTTTCCGGGACAGAGCCTACGAGCAGTACTTC,CASSFRDRAYEQYF
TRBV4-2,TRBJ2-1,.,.,TGTGCCAGCAGCCAAGAAAAGGGGAGACATGAGCAGTTCTTC,CASSQEKGRHEQFF
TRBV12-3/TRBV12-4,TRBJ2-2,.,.,TGCGCTAATACCGAGAACACCGGGGAGCTGTTTTTT,CANTENTGELFF
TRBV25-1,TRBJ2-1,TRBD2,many,TGTGCCAGCAGCCCCGGGGGGGATGAGCAGTTCTTC,CASSPGGDEQFF
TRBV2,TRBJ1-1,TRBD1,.,TGTGCCAGCAGTACAGGGGACACTGAAGCTTTCTTT,CASSTGDTEAFF
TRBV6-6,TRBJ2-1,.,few,TGTGCCAGCACCCACCCGCTAGCCGACAATGAGCAGTTTTTC,CASTHPLADNEQFF
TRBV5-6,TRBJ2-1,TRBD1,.,TGTGCCAGCAGCTTTTCTTATCGGACAGGGGGAACCCGAGGGAATGAGCAGTTCTTC,CASSFSYRTGGTRGNEQFF
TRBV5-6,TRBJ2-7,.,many,TGTGCCAGCAGCCCGGGGGACAACTACGAGCAGTACTTC,CASSPGDNYEQYF
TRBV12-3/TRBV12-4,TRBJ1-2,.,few,TGTGCCAGCAGTTTGACCGGTTCAGGGGCGGGTGCCTATGGCTACACCTTC,CASSLTGSGAGAYGYTF
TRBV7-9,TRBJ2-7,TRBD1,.,TGTGCCAGCAGCCCCCAAAAGACAGGGCAGAGCTCCTACGAGCAGTACTTC,CASSPQKTGQSSYEQYF
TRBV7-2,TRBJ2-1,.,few,TGTGCCAGCGGGAGACAGTTGGTGTCATTATCCTACAATGAGCAGTTCTTC,CASGRQLVSLSYNEQFF
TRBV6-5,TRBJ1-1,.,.,TGTGCCAGCAGTTATAGGGGCCCTAACACTGAAGCTTTCTTT,CASSYRGPNTEAFF
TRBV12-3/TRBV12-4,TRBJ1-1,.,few,TGTGCCAGCAGTTGGCAGGGTGGCACTGAAGCTTTCTTT,CASSWQGGTEAFF
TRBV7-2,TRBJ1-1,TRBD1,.,TGTGCCAGCAGCCGGGGACAGGGGGCCGGAGAAGCTTTCTTT,CASSRGQGAGEAFF
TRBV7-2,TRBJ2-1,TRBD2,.,TGTGCCAGCAGCTTAGAGGGACTAGCGGGAGTTGAGCAGTTCTTC,CASSLEGLAGVEQFF
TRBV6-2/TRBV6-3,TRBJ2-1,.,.,TGTGCCAGCAGCCCGATTTCCTACAATGAGCAGTTCTTC,CASSPISYNEQFF
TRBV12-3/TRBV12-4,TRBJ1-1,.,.,TGTGCCAGCAGTTTAGAAACCGGACTCGGCGGGGGCACTGAAGCTTTCTTT,CASSLETGLGGGTEAFF
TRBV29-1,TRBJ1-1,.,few,TGCAGCGCCGGACAGATAGCGTACACTGAAGCTTTCTTT,CSAGQIAYTEAFF
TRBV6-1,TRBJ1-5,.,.,TGTGCCAGCAGGGAAAGACAGTCCCGCAATCAGCCCCAGCATTTT,CASRERQSRNQPQHF
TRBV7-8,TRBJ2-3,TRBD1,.,TGTGCCAGCAGCTCCTCCGGGACAGGAGGCACAGATACGCAGTATTTT,CASSSSGTGGTDTQYF
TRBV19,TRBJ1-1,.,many,TGTGCCAGTAGTAGCCCCCAGATGCAGAACACTGAAGCTTTCTTT,CASSSPQMQNTEAFF
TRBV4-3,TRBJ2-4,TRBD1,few,TGCGCCAGCAGCCAAGGACAGGGGACCAAAAACATTCAGTACTTC,CASSQGQGTKNIQYF
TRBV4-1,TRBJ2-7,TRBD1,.,TGCGCCAGCAGCCAGAGCGCCACAGGGGGGAGCTCCTACGAGCAGTACTTC,CASSQSATGGSSYEQYF
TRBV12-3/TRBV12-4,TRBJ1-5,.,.,TGTGCCAGCAGCAGGGTTTATAGCAATCAGCCCCAGCATTTT,CASSRVYSNQPQHF
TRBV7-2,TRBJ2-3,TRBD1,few,TGTGCCAGCAGCTCTTACCGGGACAGGGAAGATACGCAGTATTTT,CASSSYRDREDTQYF
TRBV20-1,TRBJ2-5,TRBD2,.,TGCAGTGCTTCGGCGGGGGAAGGGACCCAGTACTTC,CSASAGEGTQYF